The present TCR beta chain was sequenced within a study of vaccination and CD4 T cells after COVID-19. Cultured CD4+ T-cell DNA underwent Oncomine TCR Beta short-read sequencing. In this case, cultured CD4+ T cells provided the extracted genomic DNA. TCRdb reanalysed the PCR reads using MiXCR and keeps one entry per CDR3 protein. Of some 7,400 distinct CDR3 sequences in the sample, roughly a third were seen once. Treatment defined: roughly nine-day PBMC culture with coronavirus spike peptide pools or control peptides (ViraFEST assay). The unexposed donor gave CD4+ T cells before the COVID-19 pandemic (2011-2018). As regards this clonotype: Its antigen is unidentified.

The CDR3 runs 18 residues. Germline CDR1 is MNHEY and CDR2 is SVGEGT. The junction had 13 bases not matched to a gene; V was cut back by 2 bases and J by 4 bases. The clonotype comes from a human donor in good health. The chain recombines TRBV6-2 or TRBV6-3 with TRBJ1-5; 8 bases line up with TRBD1. The sample was CD4+ T cells from blood, cultured in vitro. CDR3 coding DNA: TGTGCCAGCAGTTACCTCAATCGACAGGGGAGTCGGAATCAGCCCCAGCATTTT. Protein product: CASSYLNRQGSRNQPQHF.